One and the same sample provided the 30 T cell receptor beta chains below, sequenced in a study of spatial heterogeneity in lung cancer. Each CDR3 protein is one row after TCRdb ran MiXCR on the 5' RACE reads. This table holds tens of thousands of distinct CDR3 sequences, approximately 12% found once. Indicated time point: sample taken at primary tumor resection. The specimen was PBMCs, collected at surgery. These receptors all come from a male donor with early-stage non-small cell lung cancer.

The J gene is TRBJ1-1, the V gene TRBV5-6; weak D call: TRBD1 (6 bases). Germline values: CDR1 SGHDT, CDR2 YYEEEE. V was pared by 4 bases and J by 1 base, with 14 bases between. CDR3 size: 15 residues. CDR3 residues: CASSPRAGANTEAFF. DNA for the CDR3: TGTGCCAGCAGCCCCCGCGCAGGGGCGAACACTGAAGCTTTCTTT.

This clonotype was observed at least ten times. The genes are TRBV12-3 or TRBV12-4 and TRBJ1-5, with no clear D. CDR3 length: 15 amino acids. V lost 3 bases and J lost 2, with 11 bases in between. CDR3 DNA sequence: TGTGCCAGCAGTTTTAAAGGGATAGGCAATCAGCCCCAGCATTTT. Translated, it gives CASSFKGIGNQPQHF.

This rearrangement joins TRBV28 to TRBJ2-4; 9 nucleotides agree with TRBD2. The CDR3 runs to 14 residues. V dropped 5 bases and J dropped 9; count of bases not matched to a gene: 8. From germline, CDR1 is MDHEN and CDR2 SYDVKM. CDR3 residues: CASSPTSGVGIQYF. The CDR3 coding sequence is TGTGCCAGCAGTCCGACTAGCGGTGTTGGCATTCAGTACTTC. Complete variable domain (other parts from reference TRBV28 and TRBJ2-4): DVKVTQSSRYLVKRTGEKVFLECVQDMDHENMFWYRQDPGLGLRLIYFSYDVKMKEKGDIPEGYSVSREKKERFSLILESASTNQTSMYLCASSPTSGVGIQYFGAGTRLSVL.

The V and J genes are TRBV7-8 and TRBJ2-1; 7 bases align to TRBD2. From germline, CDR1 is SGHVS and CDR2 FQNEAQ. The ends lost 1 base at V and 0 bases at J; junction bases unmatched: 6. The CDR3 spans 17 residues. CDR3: CASSLVSGGSSYNEQFF. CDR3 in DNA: TGTGCCAGCAGCTTAGTATCTGGCGGGAGCTCCTACAATGAGCAGTTCTTC.

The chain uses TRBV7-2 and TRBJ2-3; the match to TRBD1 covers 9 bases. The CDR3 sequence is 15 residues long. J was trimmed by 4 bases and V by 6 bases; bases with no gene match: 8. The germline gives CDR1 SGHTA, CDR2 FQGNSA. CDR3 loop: CASRFRDRVSDTQYF. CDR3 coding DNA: TGTGCCAGCAGATTCCGGGACAGGGTTTCAGATACGCAGTATTTT.

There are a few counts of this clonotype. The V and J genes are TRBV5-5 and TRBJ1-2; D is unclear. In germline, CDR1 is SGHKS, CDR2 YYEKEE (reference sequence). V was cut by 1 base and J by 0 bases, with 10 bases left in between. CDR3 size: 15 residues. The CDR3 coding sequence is TGTGCCAGCAGCTTGACGGGAAGCGCTAACTATGGCTACACCTTC. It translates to CASSLTGSANYGYTF.

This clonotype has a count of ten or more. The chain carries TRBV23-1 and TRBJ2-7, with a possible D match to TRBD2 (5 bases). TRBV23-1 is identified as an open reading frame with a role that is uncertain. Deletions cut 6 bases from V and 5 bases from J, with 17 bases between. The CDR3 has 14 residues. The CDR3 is CASRPPLTRHEQYF. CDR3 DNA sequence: TGCGCCAGCAGGCCCCCCCTAACTAGGCACGAGCAGTACTTC.

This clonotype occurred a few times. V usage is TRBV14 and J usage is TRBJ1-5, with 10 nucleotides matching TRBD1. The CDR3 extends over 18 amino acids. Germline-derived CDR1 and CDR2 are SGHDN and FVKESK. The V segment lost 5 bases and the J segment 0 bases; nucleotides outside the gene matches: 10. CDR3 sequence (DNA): TGTGCCAGCAGCTGGGCCCGGGACAGGGGACTTAGCAATCAGCCCCAGCATTTT. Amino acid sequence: CASSWARDRGLSNQPQHF.

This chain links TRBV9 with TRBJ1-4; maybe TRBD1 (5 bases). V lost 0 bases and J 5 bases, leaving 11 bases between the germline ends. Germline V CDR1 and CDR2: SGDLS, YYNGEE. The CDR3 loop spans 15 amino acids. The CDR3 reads CASSVAPGGNEKLFF. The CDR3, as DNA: TGTGCCAGCAGCGTAGCTCCCGGGGGAAATGAAAAACTGTTTTTT.

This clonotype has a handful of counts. The CDR3 sequence: CASSRPGQGAHEQYF. As DNA, the CDR3 is TGTGCCAGCAGCCGCCCGGGACAGGGCGCACACGAGCAGTACTTC. V and J are TRBV6-2 or TRBV6-3 and TRBJ2-7; 9 bases are shared with TRBD1. CDR1 and CDR2 from the germline V gene are MNHEY and SVGEGT. CDR3 size: 15 residues. V was pared by 6 bases and J by 5 bases, with 11 bases of the junction left unmatched.

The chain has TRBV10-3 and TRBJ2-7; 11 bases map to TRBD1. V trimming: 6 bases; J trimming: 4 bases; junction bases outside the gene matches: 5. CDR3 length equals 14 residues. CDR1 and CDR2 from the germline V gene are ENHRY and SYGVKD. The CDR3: CAIRGTGGSYEQYF. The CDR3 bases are TGTGCCATCAGGGGGACAGGGGGTTCTTACGAGCAGTACTTC.

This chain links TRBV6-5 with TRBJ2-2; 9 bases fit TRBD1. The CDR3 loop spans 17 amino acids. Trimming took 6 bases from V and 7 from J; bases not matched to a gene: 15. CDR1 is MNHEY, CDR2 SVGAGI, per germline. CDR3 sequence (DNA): TGTGCCAGCAGGCCCCCGGGACAGGGTTTATCGGTCGGGGAGCTGTTTTTT. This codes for CASRPPGQGLSVGELFF.

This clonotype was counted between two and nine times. CDR3 nucleotides: TGTGCCAGCAGCGTAGTAGCGGATAGTACCTACGAGCAGTACTTC. The encoded protein is CASSVVADSTYEQYF. The V and J genes are TRBV9 and TRBJ2-7; TRBD2 might be the D (6 bases). V lost 0 bases to trimming and J lost 2 bases, with 12 bases between them. This CDR3 is built from 15 residues. Germline values: CDR1 SGDLS, CDR2 YYNGEE.

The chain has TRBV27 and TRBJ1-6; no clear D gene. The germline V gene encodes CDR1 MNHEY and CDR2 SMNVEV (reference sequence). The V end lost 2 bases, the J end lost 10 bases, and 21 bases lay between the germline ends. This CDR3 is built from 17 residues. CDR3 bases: TGTGCCAGCAGTTTACGCCCGGGCCTTCAAGTTGGGTCACCCCTCCACTTT. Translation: CASSLRPGLQVGSPLHF.

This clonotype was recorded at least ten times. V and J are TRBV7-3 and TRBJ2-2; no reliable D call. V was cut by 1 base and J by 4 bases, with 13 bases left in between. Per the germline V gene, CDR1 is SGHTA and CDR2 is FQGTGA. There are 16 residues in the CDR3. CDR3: CASSLIPSSGTGELFF. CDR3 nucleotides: TGTGCCAGCAGCTTAATTCCCTCCTCAGGCACCGGGGAGCTGTTTTTT.

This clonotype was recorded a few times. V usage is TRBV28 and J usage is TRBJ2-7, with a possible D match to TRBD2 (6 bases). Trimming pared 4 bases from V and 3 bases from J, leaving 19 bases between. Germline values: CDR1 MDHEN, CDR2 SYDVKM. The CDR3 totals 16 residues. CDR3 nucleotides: TGTGCCAGCAGTTATGGGGCGGGAATGACCTACTACGAGCAGTACTTC. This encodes CASSYGAGMTYYEQYF. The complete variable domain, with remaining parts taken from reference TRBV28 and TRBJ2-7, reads DVKVTQSSRYLVKRTGEKVFLECVQDMDHENMFWYRQDPGLGLRLIYFSYDVKMKEKGDIPEGYSVSREKKERFSLILESASTNQTSMYLCASSYGAGMTYYEQYFGPGTRLTVT.

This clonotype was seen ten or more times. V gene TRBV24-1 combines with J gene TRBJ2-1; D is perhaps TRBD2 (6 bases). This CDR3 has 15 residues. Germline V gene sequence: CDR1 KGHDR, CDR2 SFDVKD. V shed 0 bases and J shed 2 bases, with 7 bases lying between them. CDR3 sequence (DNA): TGTGCCACCAGTGATTTGACTAGCACCTACAATGAGCAGTTCTTC. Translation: CATSDLTSTYNEQFF.

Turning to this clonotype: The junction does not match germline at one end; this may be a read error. CDR3 residues: CVSSLPGNQPQHF. CDR3 in DNA: TGTGTCAGCAGCTTACCAGGCAATCAGCCCCAGCATTTT. The genes are TRBV7-9 and TRBJ1-5; D not certain. The length of the CDR3 is 13 residues. CDR1 and CDR2 (germline): SEHNR, FQNEAQ (reference sequence).

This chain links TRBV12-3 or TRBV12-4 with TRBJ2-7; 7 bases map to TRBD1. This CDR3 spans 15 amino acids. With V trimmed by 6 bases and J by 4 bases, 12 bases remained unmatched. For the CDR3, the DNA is TGTGCCAGCAGCCGACAGGGAAGTCGATTATACGAGCAGTACTTC. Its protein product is CASSRQGSRLYEQYF.

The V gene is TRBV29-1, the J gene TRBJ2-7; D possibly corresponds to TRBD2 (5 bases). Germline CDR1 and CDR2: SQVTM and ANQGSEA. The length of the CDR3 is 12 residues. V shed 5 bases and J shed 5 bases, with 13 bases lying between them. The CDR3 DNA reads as TGCAGCGTTCTCCGGGGAGTGGACGAGCAGTACTTC. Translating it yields CSVLRGVDEQYF.

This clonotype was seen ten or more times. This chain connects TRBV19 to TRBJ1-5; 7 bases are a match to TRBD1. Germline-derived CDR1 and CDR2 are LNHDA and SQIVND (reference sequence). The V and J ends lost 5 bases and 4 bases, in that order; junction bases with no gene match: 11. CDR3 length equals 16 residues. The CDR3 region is CASSVLPTGSNQPQHF. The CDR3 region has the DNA TGTGCCAGTAGTGTGCTCCCGACAGGGTCAAATCAGCCCCAGCATTTT. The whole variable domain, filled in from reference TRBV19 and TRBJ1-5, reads DGGITQSPKYLFRKEGQNVTLSCEQNLNHDAMYWYRQDPGQGLRLIYYSQIVNDFQKGDIAEGYSVSREKKESFPLTVTSAQKNPTAFYLCASSVLPTGSNQPQHFGDGTRLSIL.

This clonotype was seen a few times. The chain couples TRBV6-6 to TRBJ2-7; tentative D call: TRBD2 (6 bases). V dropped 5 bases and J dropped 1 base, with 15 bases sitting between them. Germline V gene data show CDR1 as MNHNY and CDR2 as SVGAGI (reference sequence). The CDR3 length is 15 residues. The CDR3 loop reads CASSLTGEGSYEQYF. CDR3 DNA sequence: TGTGCCAGCAGTCTTACGGGGGAAGGGTCCTACGAGCAGTACTTC.

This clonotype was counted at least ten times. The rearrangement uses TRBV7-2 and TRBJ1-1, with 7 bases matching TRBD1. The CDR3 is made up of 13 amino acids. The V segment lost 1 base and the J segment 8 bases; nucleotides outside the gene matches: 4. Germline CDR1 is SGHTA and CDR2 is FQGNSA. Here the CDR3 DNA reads TGTGCCAGCAGCTTAGTCACGGGACAGGAAGCTTTCTTT. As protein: CASSLVTGQEAFF.

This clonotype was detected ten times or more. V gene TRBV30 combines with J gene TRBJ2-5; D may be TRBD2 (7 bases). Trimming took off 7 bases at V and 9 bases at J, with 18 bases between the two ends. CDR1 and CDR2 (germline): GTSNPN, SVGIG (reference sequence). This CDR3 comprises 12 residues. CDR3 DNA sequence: TGTGCCTCAGGGGTAGCGGGCTCGGCCCAGTACTTC. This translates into CASGVAGSAQYF.

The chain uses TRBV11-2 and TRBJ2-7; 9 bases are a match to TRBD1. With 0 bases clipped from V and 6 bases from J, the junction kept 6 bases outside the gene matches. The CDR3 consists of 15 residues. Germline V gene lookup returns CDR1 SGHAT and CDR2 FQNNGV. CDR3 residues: CASSLEGTGSFEQYF. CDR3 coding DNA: TGTGCCAGCAGCTTAGAAGGGACAGGGTCTTTCGAGCAGTACTTC.

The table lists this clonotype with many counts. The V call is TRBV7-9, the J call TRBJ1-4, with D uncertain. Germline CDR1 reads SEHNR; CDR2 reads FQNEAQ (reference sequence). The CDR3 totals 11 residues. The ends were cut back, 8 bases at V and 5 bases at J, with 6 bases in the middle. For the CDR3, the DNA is TGTGCCAGCCGACGGAATGAAAAACTGTTTTTT. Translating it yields CASRRNEKLFF.

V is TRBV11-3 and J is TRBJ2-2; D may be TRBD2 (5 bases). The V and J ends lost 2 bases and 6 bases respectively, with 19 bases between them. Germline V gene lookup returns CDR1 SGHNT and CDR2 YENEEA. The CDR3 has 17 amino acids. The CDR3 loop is CASSLTVGLDWSGELFF. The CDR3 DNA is TGTGCCAGCAGCTTAACGGTGGGCTTGGACTGGTCCGGGGAGCTGTTTTTT.

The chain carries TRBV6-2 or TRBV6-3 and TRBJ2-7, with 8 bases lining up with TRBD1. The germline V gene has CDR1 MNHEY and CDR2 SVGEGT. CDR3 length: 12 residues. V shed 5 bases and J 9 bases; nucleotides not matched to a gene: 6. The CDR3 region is CASSPGQVRQYF. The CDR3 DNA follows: TGTGCCAGCAGTCCGGGACAGGTTCGGCAGTACTTC.

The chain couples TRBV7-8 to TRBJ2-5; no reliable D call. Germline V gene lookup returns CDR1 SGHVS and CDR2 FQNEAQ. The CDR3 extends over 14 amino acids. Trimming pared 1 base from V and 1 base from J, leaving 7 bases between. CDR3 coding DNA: TGTGCCAGCAGCTTAGGTGCACCCCAAGAGACCCAGTACTTC. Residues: CASSLGAPQETQYF.

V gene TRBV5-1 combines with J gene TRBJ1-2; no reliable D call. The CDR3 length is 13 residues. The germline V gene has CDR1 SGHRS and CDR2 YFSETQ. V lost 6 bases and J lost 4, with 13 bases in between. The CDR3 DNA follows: TGCGCCAGCACCCTAGGAGACGGCTATGGCTACACCTTC. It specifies CASTLGDGYGYTF.